The rows below give T cell receptor beta chains drawn from one sample of a study of cytomegalovirus exposure and HLA in healthy donors. Sequenced by immunoSEQ multiplex PCR; TCRdb stores in-frame clones only, minus some. The data show about 120,000 clones, 83% seen once. Specimen: PBMCs. These TCRs come from a woman aged 40 to 50 in good health and CMV-seropositive. Both conserved end residues are part of each CDR3. The D gene is left open where the match is weak. Only part of the rows carry a size: once, few, many, or a class if the clone is expanded.

clone_size j_call d_call v_call cdr3_aa cdr3_nt
- TRBJ2-1 TRBD2 TRBV11-1 CASSSGTSGRITNEQFF TGTGCCAGCAGCTCGGGGACTAGCGGGCGGATTACCAATGAGCAGTTCTTC
- TRBJ2-7 - TRBV7-8 CASSLQRASYEQYF TGTGCCAGCAGCTTGCAGCGGGCCTCCTACGAGCAGTACTTC
- TRBJ1-1 TRBD1 TRBV15 CATSRVAGGGTEAFF TGTGCCACCAGCAGAGTAGCAGGGGGTGGGACTGAAGCTTTCTTT
- TRBJ2-1 TRBD2 TRBV27 CASSITSGSYNEQFF TGTGCCAGCAGTATCACTAGCGGGAGCTACAATGAGCAGTTCTTC
- TRBJ2-5 TRBD1 TRBV4-1 CASKLRDRAQETQYF TGCGCCAGCAAACTCCGGGACAGAGCACAAGAGACCCAGTACTTC
- TRBJ2-1 TRBD2 TRBV28 CASSPRGGRSYNEQFF TGTGCCAGCAGTCCCCGGGGGGGGCGGTCCTACAATGAGCAGTTCTTC
- TRBJ1-2 TRBD1 TRBV5-4 CASSLPLDRDNYGYTF TGTGCCAGCAGCTTGCCACTGGACAGGGATAACTATGGCTACACCTTC
- TRBJ1-2 - TRBV15 CATSRESQTPGDYGYTF TGTGCCACCAGCAGAGAATCGCAGACACCGGGGGACTATGGCTACACCTTC
- TRBJ2-3 TRBD1 TRBV7-2 CASLGQAVRHTDTQYF TGTGCCAGCCTAGGACAGGCCGTTCGACACACAGATACGCAGTATTTT
few TRBJ1-1 - TRBV6-5 CASSRGGDGVGAFF TGTGCCAGCAGTCGAGGAGGAGACGGTGTAGGAGCTTTCTTT
- TRBJ2-7 - TRBV5-1 CASRSGFREQYF TGCGCCAGCAGGTCAGGGTTTCGCGAGCAGTACTTC
- TRBJ1-1 - TRBV9 CASSVEGWGGNTEAFF TGTGCCAGCAGCGTAGAAGGGTGGGGGGGTAACACTGAAGCTTTCTTT
- TRBJ1-2 - TRBV6-1 CASRRHLNYGYTF TGTGCCAGCAGAAGACACTTGAACTATGGCTACACCTTC
- TRBJ1-5 - TRBV19 CASSRPSGAGTGNQPQHF TGTGCCAGTAGTAGACCTTCAGGGGCCGGCACGGGCAATCAGCCCCAGCATTTT
- TRBJ1-1 - TRBV27 CASSSRSGAEAFF TGTGCCAGCAGTTCCCGGTCAGGCGCTGAAGCTTTCTTT
- TRBJ2-7 TRBD2 TRBV19 CASSMSGGSYEQYF TGTGCCAGTAGTATGTCGGGAGGTTCATACGAGCAGTACTTC
- TRBJ2-4 - TRBV11-2 CASSSRLAKNIQYF TGTGCCAGCAGCTCTAGATTAGCCAAAAACATTCAGTACTTC
- TRBJ2-7 - TRBV27 CASSLSGGRSEQYF TGTGCCAGCAGTTTATCAGGGGGACGGTCCGAGCAGTACTTC
- TRBJ2-1 TRBD1 TRBV10-3 CAINRGQGFNYNEQFF TGTGCCATCAATAGAGGACAGGGGTTTAACTACAATGAGCAGTTCTTC
- TRBJ1-6 TRBD1 TRBV10-3 CAIKQGLDSSPLHF TGTGCCATCAAACAGGGGTTGGATAGTTCACCCCTCCACTTT
- TRBJ2-6 - TRBV6-1 CASSAGTPGANVLTF TGTGCCAGCAGTGCCGGGACACCCGGGGCCAACGTCCTGACTTTC
- TRBJ2-2 TRBD2 TRBV6-4 CASSDGAGTTGELFF TGTGCCAGCAGTGACGGAGCGGGAACCACCGGGGAGCTGTTTTTT
once TRBJ2-1 - TRBV6-4 CASSDSGGYRYNEQFF TGTGCCAGCAGTGACTCGGGGGGATACCGCTACAATGAGCAGTTCTTC
- TRBJ2-7 TRBD1 TRBV4-3 CASSQEEQGSYEQYF TGCGCCAGCAGCCAAGAAGAACAGGGGTCCTACGAGCAGTACTTC
few TRBJ1-1 - TRBV13 CASSLVGDNTEAFF TGTGCCAGCAGCTTAGTCGGGGATAACACTGAAGCTTTCTTT
few TRBJ2-7 TRBD2 TRBV6-1 CASSLGEGPDEQYF TGTGCCAGCAGTTTGGGGGAGGGCCCCGACGAGCAGTACTTC
- TRBJ1-2 - TRBV6-6 CASSYLLLGYTF TGTGCCAGCAGTTATCTCCTACTAGGCTACACCTTC
- TRBJ2-7 - TRBV28 CASRRDSSYEQYF TGTGCCAGCAGGCGGGACAGCTCCTACGAGCAGTACTTC
once TRBJ2-7 - TRBV30 CARSGDYEQYF TGTGCCCGGTCAGGGGACTACGAGCAGTACTTC
- TRBJ1-1 - TRBV6-5 CASSQLSNLRVAFF TGTGCCAGCAGTCAATTGTCTAATTTGAGGGTCGCTTTCTTT
- TRBJ2-5 TRBD2 TRBV30 CAWNLAGTSGETQYF TGTGCCTGGAACTTAGCGGGAACCTCAGGAGAGACCCAGTACTTC
once TRBJ1-1 - TRBV2 CASRGSREAFF TGTGCCAGCAGGGGGAGTCGTGAAGCTTTCTTT
once TRBJ1-2 - TRBV4-1 CASSQDQGYGYTF TGCGCCAGCAGCCAAGATCAGGGCTATGGCTACACCTTC
- TRBJ1-2 TRBD1 TRBV5-1 CASSLRPGQTNYGYTF TGCGCCAGCAGCTTGCGTCCGGGACAGACTAACTATGGCTACACCTTC
- TRBJ1-5 - TRBV21-1 CASSGPGTGANQPQHF TGTGCCAGCAGCGGTCCCGGGACAGGGGCCAATCAGCCCCAGCATTTT
once TRBJ2-2 - TRBV30 CARGSGSLNTGELFF TGTGCACGTGGGTCCGGGAGTCTGAACACCGGGGAGCTGTTTTTT
few TRBJ1-2 - TRBV28 CASSRPGKGGYTF TGTGCCAGCAGCCGACCGGGTAAAGGAGGCTACACCTTC
- TRBJ2-1 TRBD1 TRBV6-5 CASSYLGQGGNEQFF TGTGCCAGCAGTTACCTGGGACAGGGGGGCAATGAGCAGTTCTTC
- TRBJ2-7 - TRBV27 CASSGRVVDEQYF TGTGCCAGCAGTGGCCGTGTGGTTGACGAGCAGTACTTC
once TRBJ2-7 TRBD1 TRBV18 CASSPQIVPGQPNEQYF TGTGCCAGCTCACCCCAAATTGTGCCGGGACAGCCCAACGAGCAGTACTTC
- TRBJ2-2 - TRBV9 CASSSGGTGELFF TGTGCCAGCAGCTCCGGAGGCACCGGGGAGCTGTTTTTT
- TRBJ2-1 - TRBV7-7 CASSPQLGSLFNEQFF TGTGCTAGCAGCCCCCAGCTGGGGAGCCTTTTCAATGAGCAGTTCTTC
- TRBJ1-1 TRBD1 TRBV5-1 CASTAQGFTEAFF TGCGCCAGCACCGCACAGGGGTTCACTGAAGCTTTCTTT
- TRBJ2-1 - TRBV29-1 CSDVGGAQTYNEQFF TGCAGCGACGTTGGGGGGGCGCAGACCTACAATGAGCAGTTCTTC
- TRBJ2-5 TRBD1 TRBV28 CASGWDRQETQYF TGTGCCAGCGGATGGGACAGACAAGAGACCCAGTACTTC
once TRBJ1-4 - TRBV18 CASSRRRDGNEKLFF TGTGCCAGCTCACGCCGGAGGGACGGTAATGAAAAACTGTTTTTT
- TRBJ1-3 TRBD1 TRBV18 CASSPVGQGARGNTIYF TGTGCCAGCTCACCAGTTGGACAGGGAGCTCGTGGAAACACCATATATTTT
- TRBJ2-7 TRBD2 TRBV30 CAWGAGGAGDYEQYF TGTGCCTGGGGGGCGGGGGGAGCGGGAGACTACGAGCAGTACTTC
- TRBJ2-3 TRBD2 TRBV7-2 CASSFSGREIDTQYF TGTGCCAGCAGCTTTAGCGGGAGAGAGATAGATACGCAGTATTTT
- TRBJ1-2 TRBD1 TRBV12-5 CASGSWTGHYGYTF TGTGCTAGTGGTTCCTGGACAGGACACTATGGCTACACCTTC
- TRBJ2-6 TRBD1 TRBV5-1 CASSLGQGFSGANVLTF TGCGCCAGCAGCTTGGGACAGGGTTTTTCTGGGGCCAACGTCCTGACTTTC
few TRBJ1-4 - TRBV29-1 CSVDSGTGEKLFF TGCAGCGTTGACTCGGGCACGGGGGAAAAACTGTTTTTT
- TRBJ2-4 - TRBV27 CASSLFASEAKNIQYF TGTGCCAGCAGTTTATTTGCCTCGGAGGCCAAAAACATTCAGTACTTC
- TRBJ2-3 TRBD1 TRBV6-1 CASSEWDREGDTQYF TGTGCCAGCAGTGAATGGGACAGGGAAGGAGATACGCAGTATTTT
- TRBJ2-1 - TRBV19 CASSPSYNEQFF TGTGCCAGTAGCCCGTCCTACAATGAGCAGTTCTTC
few TRBJ2-1 - TRBV18 CASSPNSGGEQFF TGTGCCAGCTCACCCAATAGCGGTGGTGAGCAGTTCTTC
few TRBJ1-1 - TRBV19 CASSWTTEAFF TGTGCCAGTAGTTGGACAACCGAAGCTTTCTTT
- TRBJ2-3 TRBD2 TRBV5-1 CASSLETSGIDTQYF TGCGCCAGCAGCTTGGAGACTAGCGGGATTGATACGCAGTATTTT
- TRBJ2-7 TRBD1 TRBV15 CATSSRQGYEQYF TGTGCCACCAGCAGTCGACAGGGCTACGAGCAGTACTTC
- TRBJ2-1 TRBD2 TRBV10-1 CASSRTLAGSYNEQFF TGCGCCAGCAGTCGGACCTTAGCGGGGTCCTACAATGAGCAGTTCTTC